The 21 T cell receptor beta chains below were found in one sample sequenced in a study of neurological immune-mediated disorders. TCRdb passed the 5' RACE reads through MiXCR, listing each CDR3 protein once. The sample has about 59,000 distinct CDR3 sequences, more than 9.5% seen once. The sequenced sample consisted of PBMCs. The receptors derive from a woman aged 55-70 years with HTLV-1-associated myelopathy (HAM/TSP).

Many counts were recorded for this clonotype. The J gene is TRBJ2-5, the V gene TRBV10-3; D is unresolved. Deletions cut 0 bases from V and 2 bases from J, with 7 bases between. Germline V gene data show CDR1 as ENHRY and CDR2 as SYGVKD. The CDR3 has 14 residues. In nucleotides, the CDR3 is TGTGCCATCAGTGAGTCACATGCACAAGAGACCCAGTACTTC. Amino acid sequence: CAISESHAQETQYF.

This clonotype showed up many times. The V call is TRBV20-1, the J call TRBJ1-5, with TRBD1 matching over 7 bases. This CDR3 region has 14 residues. Germline V gives CDR1 DFQATT, CDR2 SNEGSKA (reference sequence). V lost 4 bases, J lost 4 bases, and 7 bases stayed unmatched. CDR3 loop: CSAMTGPLNQPQHF. CDR3 in DNA: TGCAGTGCTATGACAGGGCCTTTGAATCAGCCCCAGCATTTT.

The chain recombines TRBV12-3 or TRBV12-4 with TRBJ2-7; 7 bases are shared with TRBD2. CDR3 length: 14 amino acids. V was pared by 5 bases and J by 5 bases, with 9 bases of the junction left unmatched. Here the CDR3 DNA reads TGTGCCAGCAGTATAACCGGGAGGACGGACGAGCAGTACTTC. Its translation: CASSITGRTDEQYF.

This clonotype was recorded at least ten times. The V call is TRBV20-1, the J call TRBJ1-4; TRBD1 is a possible D gene (5 bases). V lost 7 bases, J lost 8 bases, and 17 bases lay in between. The CDR3 sequence is 13 residues long. Per the germline V gene, CDR1 is DFQATT and CDR2 is SNEGSKA (reference sequence). CDR3 in amino acids: CSVIGPGAEKLFF. CDR3 in DNA: TGCAGTGTAATTGGGCCCGGGGCCGAAAAACTGTTTTTT.

This clonotype has at least ten counts. CDR3 residues: CSVGTRTPHGYTF. The CDR3 DNA is TGCAGCGTTGGGACTCGGACCCCGCATGGCTACACCTTC. This sequence joins TRBV29-1 and TRBJ1-2; D is unclear. Germline V lookup: CDR1 SQVTM, CDR2 ANQGSEA. The CDR3 is made up of 13 amino acids. The V end lost 4 bases, the J end lost 6 bases, and 15 bases lay between the germline ends.

The CDR3 DNA reads TGTGCCAGCAGCCTCCCTGTAGCAGGTTATACGCAGTATTTT. Protein sequence: CASSLPVAGYTQYF. The rearrangement links TRBV12-3 or TRBV12-4 to TRBJ2-3; D uncertain. Trimming took 6 bases from V and 7 from J, leaving 17 bases between them. The CDR3 is 14 residues long.

This clonotype was picked up many times. The chain uses TRBV10-3 and TRBJ1-6, with unresolved D. CDR3 length equals 13 residues. CDR1 and CDR2 from the germline V gene are ENHRY and SYGVKD. The V end was cut by 6 bases, the J end by 7 bases, with 10 bases between. The CDR3 sequence: CAIRQTENSPLHF. CDR3 nucleotides: TGTGCCATCAGGCAGACCGAAAATTCACCCCTCCACTTT.

In this sample, this clonotype turned up a few times. This chain joins TRBV25-1 and TRBJ2-7; 7 nucleotides match TRBD2. The CDR3 extends over 15 amino acids. CDR1 and CDR2 from the germline V gene are MGHDK and SYGVNS. After removal of 1 base from V and 4 bases from J, the junction contained 7 bases not matched to a gene. Here the CDR3 DNA reads TGTGCCAGCAGTGAATCTGGCGGGAGTTTTTACGAGCAGTACTTC. It yields the protein CASSESGGSFYEQYF.

This clonotype came up many times. The chain employs TRBV5-1 and TRBJ2-5; 7 bases agree with TRBD1. The V gene's germline CDR1 is SGHRS and CDR2 YFSETQ. The CDR3 has 15 amino acids. V shed 3 bases, J shed 2 bases, and the junction held 7 bases outside the gene matches. The CDR3 DNA is TGCGCCAGCAGCTCGGGACAGCAGAATCAAGAGACCCAGTACTTC. As protein: CASSSGQQNQETQYF.

On this clonotype itself: It is likely a read error, because the conserved phenylalanine at the end of the CDR3 is missing. V usage is TRBV5-1 and J usage is TRBJ2-5; TRBD2 aligns across 7 bases. CDR3 size: 15 residues. Germline-derived CDR1 and CDR2 are SGHRS and YFSETQ. The V segment lost 6 bases and the J segment 2 bases; nucleotides outside the gene matches: 10. CDR3 sequence (DNA): TGCGCCAGCAAAGAAGGGGACTACCTTCAAGAGACCCAGTACTTA. Translating it yields CASKEGDYLQETQYL.

This clonotype was recorded at least ten times. This chain uses TRBV20-1 with TRBJ2-4; D unresolved. This CDR3 has 13 residues. The germline V gene has CDR1 DFQATT and CDR2 SNEGSKA (reference sequence). The germline V and J ends were trimmed by 4 bases and 3 bases, with 10 bases remaining between them. CDR3 amino acids: CSAKEHHKNIQYF. Written as DNA, the CDR3 is TGCAGTGCTAAGGAACATCACAAAAACATTCAGTACTTC.

This clonotype appeared many times. The chain is built from TRBV4-1 and TRBJ2-3; TRBD2 is a possible D gene (6 bases). Germline values: CDR1 MGHRA, CDR2 YSYEKL. The CDR3 length is 19 residues. Trimming stripped 0 bases from V and 0 bases from J, with 19 bases between. DNA for the CDR3: TGCGCCAGCAGCCAAGATAGGCGGCGTGGAAGCGGGAGCACAGATACGCAGTATTTT. The encoded protein is CASSQDRRRGSGSTDTQYF.

This clonotype was seen many times. V is TRBV20-1 and J is TRBJ2-1; 8 nucleotides align to TRBD2. The CDR3 runs to 16 residues. Germline CDR1 is DFQATT and CDR2 is SNEGSKA (reference sequence). After removal of 2 bases from V and 6 bases from J, the junction contained 12 bases not matched to a gene. The CDR3: CSARRGGTRGINEQFF. The CDR3 nucleotides are TGCAGTGCTAGAAGGGGCGGGACTAGGGGTATCAATGAGCAGTTCTTC.

This clonotype was seen at least ten times. The chain couples TRBV7-2 to TRBJ2-3, with 10 bases matching TRBD2. Germline loops: CDR1 SGHTA, CDR2 FQGNSA. J lost 4 bases, V lost 4 bases, and 2 bases had no gene match. The CDR3 covers 14 residues. The CDR3 loop reads CASSYGTSADTQYF. The CDR3 nucleotides read TGTGCCAGCAGCTACGGGACTAGCGCAGATACGCAGTATTTT.

This clonotype was picked up many times. The rearrangement links TRBV10-3 to TRBJ2-5; D uncertain. CDR3 length equals 14 residues. The V end was cut by 0 bases, the J end by 1 base, with 6 bases between. Looked up from germline, CDR1 is ENHRY and CDR2 is SYGVKD. CDR3 sequence (DNA): TGTGCCATCAGTGAGTCCAGTACCCAAGAGACCCAGTACTTC. Protein product: CAISESSTQETQYF.

The chain is built from TRBV12-3 or TRBV12-4 and TRBJ1-2; a weak D match, TRBD1 (5 bases). The CDR3 consists of 13 residues. The V end was cut by 8 bases, the J end by 3 bases, with 13 bases between. The CDR3 loop is CASGQDIHYGYTF. CDR3 bases: TGTGCCAGCGGTCAGGACATCCACTATGGCTACACCTTC.

This clonotype occurred many times. V gene TRBV20-1 combines with J gene TRBJ1-3; unclear D gene. CDR1 and CDR2 (germline): DFQATT, SNEGSKA (reference sequence). The CDR3 is 13 amino acids. V lost 4 bases and J 0 bases, leaving 7 bases between the germline ends. CDR3 DNA sequence: TGCAGTGCTAAGTACACCTCTGGAAACACCATATATTTT. Translation: CSAKYTSGNTIYF.

This clonotype was detected ten times or more. The chain recombines TRBV4-1 with TRBJ2-7, with 7 nucleotides matching TRBD1. V lost 3 bases and J lost 0; bases outside the gene matches: 8. Germline V gene data show CDR1 as MGHRA and CDR2 as YSYEKL. This CDR3 has 16 amino acids. The CDR3 nucleotides are TGCGCCAGCAGCCAGGCCACTGGACAGGCCTCCTACGAGCAGTACTTC. Protein product: CASSQATGQASYEQYF.

This clonotype was counted many times. The CDR3 nucleotides read TGCAGTGCTCAGCGGAGGGCCCCCGGGACCGGGGAGCTGTTTTTT. It encodes CSAQRRAPGTGELFF. The chain is built from TRBV20-1 and TRBJ2-2; the D gene is possibly TRBD2 (6 bases). The CDR3 totals 15 residues. Germline V gene data show CDR1 as DFQATT and CDR2 as SNEGSKA (reference sequence). V was clipped by 5 bases and J by 5 bases, with 18 bases between them.

This clonotype came up many times. The J gene is TRBJ2-7, the V gene TRBV7-2; D gene unclear. The CDR3 consists of 14 residues. Trimming left V 6 bases short and J 2 bases short, with 14 bases between. The germline CDR1 and CDR2 sequences are SGHTA and FQGNSA. The CDR3 region is CASRLKLGPYEQYF. The CDR3 coding sequence is TGTGCCAGCAGACTTAAGCTCGGTCCCTACGAGCAGTACTTC.

The rearrangement uses TRBV5-1 and TRBJ2-2; D is unresolved. Germline CDR1 and CDR2: SGHRS and YFSETQ. Trimming took 1 base from V and 5 from J, leaving 9 bases between them. The CDR3 runs 14 residues. CDR3 nucleotides: TGCGCCAGCAGCTTGAAGGTCGGGACCGGGGAGCTGTTTTTT. This codes for CASSLKVGTGELFF.